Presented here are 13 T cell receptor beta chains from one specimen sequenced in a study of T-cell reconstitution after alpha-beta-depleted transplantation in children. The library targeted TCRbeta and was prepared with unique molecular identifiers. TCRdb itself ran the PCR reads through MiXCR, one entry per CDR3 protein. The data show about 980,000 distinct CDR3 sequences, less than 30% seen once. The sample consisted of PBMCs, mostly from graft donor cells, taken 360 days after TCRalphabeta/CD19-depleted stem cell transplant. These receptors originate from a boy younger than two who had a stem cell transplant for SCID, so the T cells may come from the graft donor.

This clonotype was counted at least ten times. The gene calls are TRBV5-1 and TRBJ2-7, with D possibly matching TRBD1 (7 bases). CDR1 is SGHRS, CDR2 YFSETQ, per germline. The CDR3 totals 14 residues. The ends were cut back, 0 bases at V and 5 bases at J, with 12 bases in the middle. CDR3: CASSLGQGGDEQYF. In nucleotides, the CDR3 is TGCGCCAGCAGCTTGGGACAGGGCGGGGACGAGCAGTACTTC.

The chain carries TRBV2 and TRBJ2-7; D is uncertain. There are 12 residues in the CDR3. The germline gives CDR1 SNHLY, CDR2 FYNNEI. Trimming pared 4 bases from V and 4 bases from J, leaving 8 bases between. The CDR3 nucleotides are TGTGCCAGCAGTGCCGACGGGTACGAGCAGTACTTC. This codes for CASSADGYEQYF. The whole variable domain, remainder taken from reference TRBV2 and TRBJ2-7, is EPEVTQTPSHQVTQMGQEVILRCVPISNHLYFYWYRQILGQKVEFLVSFYNNEISEKSEIFDDQFSVERPDGSNFTLKIRSTKLEDSAMYFCASSADGYEQYFGPGTRLTVT.

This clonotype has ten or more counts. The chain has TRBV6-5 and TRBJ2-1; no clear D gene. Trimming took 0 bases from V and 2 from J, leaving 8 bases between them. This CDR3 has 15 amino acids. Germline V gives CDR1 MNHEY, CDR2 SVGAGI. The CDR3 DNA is TGTGCCAGCAGTTACTCACCTGGGGCCTACAATGAGCAGTTCTTC. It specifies CASSYSPGAYNEQFF.

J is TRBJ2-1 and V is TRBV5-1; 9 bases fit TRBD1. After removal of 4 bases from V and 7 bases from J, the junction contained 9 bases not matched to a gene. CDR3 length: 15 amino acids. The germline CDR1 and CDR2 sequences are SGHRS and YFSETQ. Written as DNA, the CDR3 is TGCGCCAGCAGCCCCGGGACAGGGAGGACAAATGAGCAGTTCTTC. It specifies CASSPGTGRTNEQFF.

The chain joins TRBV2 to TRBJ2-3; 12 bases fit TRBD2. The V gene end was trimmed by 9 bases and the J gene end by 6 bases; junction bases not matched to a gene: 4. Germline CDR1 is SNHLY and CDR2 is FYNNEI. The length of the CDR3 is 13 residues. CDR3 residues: CARPGTSGDTQYF. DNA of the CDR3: TGTGCCAGGCCCGGGACTAGCGGGGATACGCAGTATTTT.

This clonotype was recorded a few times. The CDR3 reads CATLGASGNTIYF. CDR3 DNA sequence: TGTGCCACCCTCGGCGCCTCTGGAAACACCATATATTTT. The V gene is TRBV24-1, the J gene TRBJ1-3; D not certain. V was clipped by 9 bases and J by 0 bases, with 8 bases between them. The CDR3 totals 13 residues. Germline-derived CDR1 and CDR2 are KGHDR and SFDVKD.

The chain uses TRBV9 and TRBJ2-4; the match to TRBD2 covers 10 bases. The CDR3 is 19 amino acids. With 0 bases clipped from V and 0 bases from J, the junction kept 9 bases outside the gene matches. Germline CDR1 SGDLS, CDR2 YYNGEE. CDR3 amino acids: CASSVGPSLAGLAKNIQYF. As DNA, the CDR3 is TGTGCCAGCAGCGTAGGCCCCTCACTAGCGGGGCTAGCCAAAAACATTCAGTACTTC.

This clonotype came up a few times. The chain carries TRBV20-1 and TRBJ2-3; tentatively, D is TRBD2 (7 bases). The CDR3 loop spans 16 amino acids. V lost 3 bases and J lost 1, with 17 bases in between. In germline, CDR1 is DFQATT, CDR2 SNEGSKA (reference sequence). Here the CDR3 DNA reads TGCAGTGCTAGGGCGTTTGGCGGGGGCGGCACAGATACGCAGTATTTT. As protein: CSARAFGGGGTDTQYF.

The CDR3, as DNA: TGTGCCAGCAGTTTTGGTCCCATCTCTGGGGCCAACGTCCTGACTTTC. This sequence encodes CASSFGPISGANVLTF. The V gene is TRBV12-3 or TRBV12-4, the J gene TRBJ2-6; D unresolved. Trimming stripped 3 bases from V and 0 bases from J, with 9 bases between. The CDR3 has 16 residues.

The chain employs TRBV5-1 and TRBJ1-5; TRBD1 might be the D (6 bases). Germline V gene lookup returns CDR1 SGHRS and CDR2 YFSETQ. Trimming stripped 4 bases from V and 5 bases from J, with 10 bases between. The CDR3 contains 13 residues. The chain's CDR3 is CASSLDSYQPQHF. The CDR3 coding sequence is TGCGCCAGCAGCCTGGACAGTTATCAGCCCCAGCATTTT.

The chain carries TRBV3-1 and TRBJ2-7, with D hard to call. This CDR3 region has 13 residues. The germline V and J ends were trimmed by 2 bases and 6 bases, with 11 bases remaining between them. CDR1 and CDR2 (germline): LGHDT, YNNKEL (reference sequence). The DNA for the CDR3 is TGTGCCAGCAGCCAACCAAAGGGTGGCGAGCAGTACTTC. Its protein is CASSQPKGGEQYF.

The CDR3 spells CASSYLGGRLNTEAFF. The CDR3 DNA reads as TGTGCCAGCAGTTATCTGGGTGGACGGCTGAACACTGAAGCTTTCTTT. This rearrangement joins TRBV12-3 or TRBV12-4 to TRBJ1-1; D gene unclear. This CDR3 comprises 16 residues. Trimming removed 4 bases at V and 0 bases at J, with 15 bases between.

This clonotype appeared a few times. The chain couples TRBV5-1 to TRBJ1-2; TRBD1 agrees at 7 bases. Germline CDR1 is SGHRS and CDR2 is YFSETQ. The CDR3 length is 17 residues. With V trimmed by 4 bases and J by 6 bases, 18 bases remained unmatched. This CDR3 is CASSQLGLKTGKDGYTF. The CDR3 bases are TGCGCCAGCAGCCAGTTGGGCCTGAAGACAGGGAAGGATGGCTACACCTTC.